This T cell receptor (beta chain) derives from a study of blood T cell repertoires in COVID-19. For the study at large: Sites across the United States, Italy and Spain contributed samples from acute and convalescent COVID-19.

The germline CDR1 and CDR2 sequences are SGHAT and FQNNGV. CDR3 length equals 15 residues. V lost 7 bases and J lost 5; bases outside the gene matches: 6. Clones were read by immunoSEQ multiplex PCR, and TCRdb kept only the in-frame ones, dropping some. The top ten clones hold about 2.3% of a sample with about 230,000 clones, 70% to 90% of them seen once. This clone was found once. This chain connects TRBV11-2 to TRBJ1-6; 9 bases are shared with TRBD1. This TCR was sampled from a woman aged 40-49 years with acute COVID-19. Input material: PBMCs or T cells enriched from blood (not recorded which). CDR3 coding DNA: TGTGCCAGCACTCCGGGACAGGGAGATAATTCACCCCTCCACTTT. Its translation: CASTPGQGDNSPLHF.